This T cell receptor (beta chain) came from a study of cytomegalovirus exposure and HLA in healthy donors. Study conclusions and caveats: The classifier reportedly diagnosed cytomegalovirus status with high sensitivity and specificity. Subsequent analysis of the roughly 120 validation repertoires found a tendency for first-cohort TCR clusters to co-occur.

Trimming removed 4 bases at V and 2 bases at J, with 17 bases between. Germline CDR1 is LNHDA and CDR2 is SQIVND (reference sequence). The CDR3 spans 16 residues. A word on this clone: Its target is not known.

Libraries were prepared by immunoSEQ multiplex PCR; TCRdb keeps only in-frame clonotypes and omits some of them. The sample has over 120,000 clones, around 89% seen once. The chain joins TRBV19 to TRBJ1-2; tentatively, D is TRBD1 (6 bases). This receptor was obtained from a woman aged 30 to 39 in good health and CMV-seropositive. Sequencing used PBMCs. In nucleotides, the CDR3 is TGTGCCAGTAGTACCGCGATGCAGGGGCGAAACTATGGCTACACCTTC. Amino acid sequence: CASSTAMQGRNYGYTF.